The 17 T cell receptor beta chains reported below all come from one sample, sequenced in a study of cytomegalovirus exposure and HLA in healthy donors. The PCR was carried out with 60 Vbeta primers and 13 Jbeta primers. The table came from immunoSEQ multiplex PCR; TCRdb's copy has only in-frame clones and leaves some out. The data hold 150,000 or so clones, with more than 60% observed a single time. Sequencing used PBMCs. These receptors originate from a man in his thirties or forties in good health and CMV-seropositive.

V is TRBV11-3 and J is TRBJ1-1; 8 bases are shared with TRBD1. The CDR3 runs to 16 residues. Germline V gene lookup returns CDR1 SGHNT and CDR2 YENEEA. J gave up 2 bases and V 5 bases, and 10 bases lay outside the gene matches. The CDR3 reads CASSGWTGWGNTEAFF. The CDR3 DNA reads TGTGCCAGCAGCGGATGGACAGGGTGGGGAAACACTGAAGCTTTCTTT.

The chain has TRBV28 and TRBJ2-1; TRBD2 might be the D (6 bases). Germline-derived CDR1 and CDR2 are MDHEN and SYDVKM. The V end lost 2 bases, the J end lost 10 bases, and 9 bases lay between the germline ends. The CDR3 runs 12 residues. The CDR3 DNA reads TGTGCCAGCAGTTTAGCGGGGTACGAGCAGTTCTTC. Translating it yields CASSLAGYEQFF.

This clone was counted only a few times. This chain links TRBV6-5 with TRBJ2-3; TRBD2 matches 8 bases. V dropped 5 bases and J dropped 4; count of bases not matched to a gene: 8. Germline CDR1 and CDR2: MNHEY and SVGAGI. CDR3 length equals 15 residues. CDR3 amino acids: CASSQSGRLSDTQYF. Written as DNA, the CDR3 is TGTGCCAGCAGTCAGAGCGGGAGATTGTCAGATACGCAGTATTTT.

This clone was seen a few times. This chain uses TRBV5-1 with TRBJ1-1; tentative D call: TRBD1 (6 bases). CDR1 and CDR2 from the germline V gene are SGHRS and YFSETQ. Trimming removed 4 bases from V and 7 bases from J, with 20 bases in between. CDR3 length: 15 amino acids. The CDR3: CASSLYNRDGDEAFF. CDR3 sequence (DNA): TGCGCCAGCAGCCTTTATAACAGGGATGGTGATGAAGCTTTCTTT.

There are a few counts of this clone. The rearrangement uses TRBV7-3 and TRBJ1-2; weak D call: TRBD1 (6 bases). The length of the CDR3 is 13 residues. With 5 bases removed from V and 6 bases from J, the gap between germline ends came to 13 bases. Germline V lookup: CDR1 SGHTA, CDR2 FQGTGA. The CDR3: CASSPGAFDGYTF. In DNA form, the CDR3 reads TGTGCCAGCAGCCCAGGGGCGTTCGATGGCTACACCTTC.

V gene TRBV5-4 combines with J gene TRBJ2-7; weak D call: TRBD2 (6 bases). CDR1 is SGHNT and CDR2 is YYREEE in the germline V gene (reference sequence). CDR3 length equals 15 residues. V was trimmed by 5 bases and J by 0 bases, leaving 15 bases between them. DNA of the CDR3: TGTGCCAGCAGGGATAGCGGTCAGGGCTCCTACGAGCAGTACTTC. Translation: CASRDSGQGSYEQYF. The complete variable domain, with remaining parts taken from reference TRBV5-4 and TRBJ2-7, reads ETGVTQSPTHLIKTRGQQVTLRCSSQSGHNTVSWYQQALGQGPQFIFQYYREEENGRGNFPPRFSGLQFPNYSSELNVNALELDDSALYLCASRDSGQGSYEQYFGPGTRLTVT.

The rearrangement joins TRBV7-8 to TRBJ2-1, with TRBD2 matching over 8 bases. Germline CDR1 reads SGHVS; CDR2 reads FQNEAQ. This CDR3 comprises 17 residues. The V and J ends lost 1 base and 3 bases, in that order; junction bases with no gene match: 8. In DNA form, the CDR3 reads TGTGCCAGCAGCTTAGGAGGGGCGGGAGGTAGCTACAATGAGCAGTTCTTC. Amino acid sequence: CASSLGGAGGSYNEQFF.

This clone was observed a few times. The V call is TRBV27, the J call TRBJ2-5; perhaps TRBD2 as D (6 bases). Germline V CDR1 and CDR2: MNHEY, SMNVEV (reference sequence). V lost 9 bases, J lost 11 bases, and 25 bases lay in between. The CDR3 runs to 14 residues. The CDR3 sequence is CASGEESPTGEQYF. The CDR3 bases are TGTGCCAGTGGAGAGGAATCACCTACGGGGGAGCAGTACTTC.

The rearrangement links TRBV15 to TRBJ2-5; D possibly corresponds to TRBD1 (6 bases). Trimming left V 0 bases short and J 11 bases short, with 16 bases between. Germline lookup yields CDR1 LNHNV and CDR2 YYDKDF (reference sequence). The CDR3 loop spans 14 amino acids. The CDR3 DNA follows: TGTGCCACCAGCAGAGATATGGGGGCAGGGGAGCAGTACTTC. Encoded protein: CATSRDMGAGEQYF.

The V and J genes are TRBV18 and TRBJ2-5; 7 nucleotides line up with TRBD1. The CDR3 is 13 residues long. The germline V gene encodes CDR1 KGHSH and CDR2 LQKENI. With 8 bases clipped from V and 2 bases from J, the junction kept 5 bases outside the gene matches. For the CDR3, the DNA is TGTGCCAGCCTCGACAGGGTTCAAGAGACCCAGTACTTC. The encoded protein is CASLDRVQETQYF.

V is TRBV7-8 and J is TRBJ2-7, with 7 positions matching TRBD1. V was clipped by 9 bases and J by 2 bases; unmatched bases: 7. Germline CDR1 SGHVS, CDR2 FQNEAQ. The CDR3 covers 13 residues. This CDR3 is CASRQGLAYEQYF. In nucleotides, the CDR3 is TGTGCCAGTAGACAGGGTCTTGCCTACGAGCAGTACTTC.

The chain uses TRBV7-9 and TRBJ2-5; D ambiguous. The CDR3 runs to 13 residues. V was cut by 1 base and J by 2 bases, with 5 bases left in between. Germline V gene lookup returns CDR1 SEHNR and CDR2 FQNEAQ (reference sequence). CDR3: CASSLEQQETQYF. CDR3 nucleotide sequence: TGTGCCAGCAGCTTAGAACAGCAAGAGACCCAGTACTTC.

The chain links TRBV19 to TRBJ1-1; unclear D gene. The V gene's germline CDR1 is LNHDA and CDR2 SQIVND (reference sequence). The CDR3 covers 14 residues. The V and J ends lost 7 bases and 5 bases respectively, with 17 bases between them. CDR3 DNA: TGTGCCAGTACCCTAGGCAGAGCCACAACTGAAGCTTTCTTT. Translation gives CASTLGRATTEAFF.

The V gene is TRBV5-8, the J gene TRBJ2-7, with 9 positions matching TRBD2. The CDR3 consists of 15 residues. Germline V gene data show CDR1 as SGHTS and CDR2 as YDEGEE. The V and J ends lost 4 bases and 0 bases, in that order; junction bases with no gene match: 5. The CDR3 nucleotides are TGTGCCAGCAGCCTCGGGACTAGCAGCTCCTACGAGCAGTACTTC. This translates into CASSLGTSSSYEQYF. Together with reference TRBV5-8 and TRBJ2-7, the CDR3 gives the full variable domain: EAGVTQSPTHLIKTRGQQATLRCSPISGHTSVYWYQQALGLGLQFLLWYDEGEERNRGNFPPRFSGRQFPNYSSELNVNALELEDSALYLCASSLGTSSSYEQYFGPGTRLTVT.

This clone has more than one count but fewer than ten. The chain carries TRBV19 and TRBJ1-1, with D possibly TRBD1 on 5 matching bases. The ends were cut back, 6 bases at V and 1 base at J, with 12 bases in the middle. The CDR3 sequence is 14 residues long. Germline CDR1 LNHDA, CDR2 SQIVND (reference sequence). This CDR3 is CASSPGGGNTEAFF. Here the CDR3 DNA reads TGTGCCAGTAGCCCTGGGGGGGGGAACACTGAAGCTTTCTTT.

The chain employs TRBV11-2 and TRBJ2-7, with TRBD1 matching 10 bases. V lost 0 bases, J lost 4 bases, and 6 bases stayed unmatched. CDR1 and CDR2 (germline): SGHAT, FQNNGV. The CDR3 covers 16 residues. Written as DNA, the CDR3 is TGTGCCAGCAGCTTAGATGGGACAGGGGCGTTGTACGAGCAGTACTTC. It encodes CASSLDGTGALYEQYF.

This chain connects TRBV9 to TRBJ2-6; D gene ambiguous. The CDR3 loop spans 17 amino acids. Germline CDR1 reads SGDLS; CDR2 reads YYNGEE. Deletions cut 2 bases from V and 0 bases from J, with 12 bases between. Written as DNA, the CDR3 is TGTGCCAGCAGCGTTGGTCTATTCTCCTCTGGGGCCAACGTCCTGACTTTC. Protein product: CASSVGLFSSGANVLTF.